A selection of T cell receptor beta chains follows, all from one sample in a study of OX40 agonist ivuxolimab in advanced cancers. Profiled with immunoSEQ multiplex PCR; TCRdb holds only in-frame clones, not every one. Found here are tens of thousands of clones, approximately 90% of them singletons; the top ten hold 5% to 5.5%. Here the sequenced sample was CD4+ or CD8+ T cells sorted from blood, taken in a trial of the OX40 agonist ivuxolimab. The receptors stem from an adult with an advanced solid tumor such as melanoma, head and neck, liver or kidney cancer. Both conserved end residues are part of each CDR3. The order of the fields is clone size, D gene, V gene, J gene, CDR3 DNA, CDR3 protein. A D gene is named only where the DNA matches it firmly. Only some rows state a clone size, as once, few, many or a class for expanded clones.

NA,TRBD2,TRBV30,TRBJ2-1,TGTGCCTGGAGTCCAGGACTAGCGGGAGTCTCCTACAATGAGCAGTTCTTC,CAWSPGLAGVSYNEQFF
NA,TRBD1,TRBV19,TRBJ2-3,TGTGCCAGTAGCAAGCGACAGGGGTCAGATACGCAGTATTTT,CASSKRQGSDTQYF
NA,NA,TRBV7-9,TRBJ2-3,TGTGCCAGCACCGCGGGGACCACAGATACGCAGTATTTT,CASTAGTTDTQYF
NA,NA,TRBV21-1,TRBJ2-3,TGTGCCAGCAGCCTACGGGACCGCGTACCAGATACGCAGTATTTT,CASSLRDRVPDTQYF
NA,TRBD1,TRBV6-5,TRBJ2-7,TGTGCCAGCAGTTCCTCGGGACAGGGGATCGACAACGAGCAGTACTTC,CASSSSGQGIDNEQYF
NA,NA,TRBV7-7,TRBJ1-3,TGTGCCAAGGTACGTGCTGGAAACACCATATATTTT,CAKVRAGNTIYF
once,NA,TRBV6-1,TRBJ2-5,TGTGCCAGCAGTGTTGAACGTTGGGAGACCCAGTACTTC,CASSVERWETQYF
NA,NA,TRBV5-1,TRBJ2-1,TGCGCCAGCAGCCAGGGACCCGGGAGACAGGATGAGCAGTTCTTC,CASSQGPGRQDEQFF
NA,TRBD1,TRBV2,TRBJ1-2,TGTGCCAGCAGTCCACAGGGGACGTACTCCGCTAACTATGGCTACACCTTC,CASSPQGTYSANYGYTF
NA,TRBD1,TRBV28,TRBJ1-5,TGTGCCAGCAGTTTACCCGGGACAGGGGGCTGGCAGCCCCAGCATTTT,CASSLPGTGGWQPQHF
NA,TRBD2,TRBV15,TRBJ2-1,TGTGCCACCAGCAAAGGACTACTAGCGGGAGGGTTCGATGAGCAGTTCTTC,CATSKGLLAGGFDEQFF
NA,TRBD1,TRBV7-3,TRBJ2-7,TGTGCCAGCAGCTTATTACCAGGGGGAACCTACGAGCAGTACTTC,CASSLLPGGTYEQYF
NA,TRBD1,TRBV7-8,TRBJ1-4,TGTGCCAGCAGCTTGGACAGGTGGTATGAAAAACTGTTTTTT,CASSLDRWYEKLFF
NA,NA,TRBV7-9,TRBJ1-1,TGTGCCAGCAGTTTATTGGGGGCCACTGAAGCTTTCTTT,CASSLLGATEAFF
NA,NA,TRBV28,TRBJ2-7,TGTGCCAGCAGTAGATTCACGTGGGAGAGGACCTACGAGCAGTACTTC,CASSRFTWERTYEQYF
once,TRBD2,TRBV7-2,TRBJ2-7,TGTGCCAGCAGGGGTAGCGGGACTTCCTACGAGCAGTACTTC,CASRGSGTSYEQYF
NA,TRBD1,TRBV9,TRBJ1-4,TGTGCCAGCAGCCTTCGGCAGGGGGGGGAAAAACTGTTTTTT,CASSLRQGGEKLFF
NA,TRBD1,TRBV19,TRBJ2-7,TGTGCCAGTAGTCCACGGGACAGGGGCTACGAGCAGTACTTC,CASSPRDRGYEQYF
once,NA,TRBV6-1,TRBJ2-3,TGTGCCAGCAGTGAAACGGGACTCCACACAGATACGCAGTATTTT,CASSETGLHTDTQYF